Following are 26 T cell receptor beta chains from one sample sequenced in a study of read filtering for tumor transcriptome and immune sequencing. Molecular barcoded adaptors covering alpha/delta and beta/gamma chains were used on approximately 440 ng RNA. TCRdb analysed the reads with MiXCR anew, one entry per CDR3 protein. Among approximately 62,000 distinct CDR3 sequences, approximately 18% were seen once, and the ten largest hold approximately 11%. The sample was a population of CD138-negative cells sorted from bone marrow. Receptors were obtained from a donor at least 40 years old with multiple myeloma.

On this clonotype itself: Being one base from a much bigger clone, this may be a read error. The chain has TRBV10-1 and TRBJ2-5; no reliable D call. The CDR3 is 12 residues long. The germline CDR1 and CDR2 sequences are WNHNN and SYGVQD (reference sequence). The CDR3 sequence: CAGSDQEETQYF. The CDR3 DNA sequence: TGCGCCGGCAGTGACCAGGAAGAGACCCAGTACTTC.

Ten or more counts support this clonotype. V gene TRBV29-1 combines with J gene TRBJ2-1; D perhaps matches TRBD2 (6 bases). V dropped 7 bases and J dropped 9 bases, with 16 bases sitting between them. Germline V gene lookup returns CDR1 SQVTM and CDR2 ANQGSEA. This CDR3 has 12 amino acids. The CDR3 is CSGRLGGVEQFF. CDR3 in DNA: TGCAGCGGTCGACTAGGCGGGGTTGAGCAGTTCTTC.

This clonotype was seen ten or more times. The chain couples TRBV20-1 to TRBJ2-2, with 7 bases that match TRBD2. V shed 6 bases and J 7 bases; nucleotides not matched to a gene: 8. Germline lookup yields CDR1 DFQATT and CDR2 SNEGSKA (reference sequence). This CDR3 has 13 amino acids. In DNA, the CDR3 is TGCAGTGCAACTACGGGGGGAATCGGGGAGCTGTTTTTT. Residues: CSATTGGIGELFF.

A word on this clonotype: A single base separates this from a much larger clone, so it may be a read error. The J gene is TRBJ2-1, the V gene TRBV20-1; D might be TRBD1 or TRBD2, each matching 6 bases. The CDR3 runs 14 residues. The germline V and J ends were trimmed by 2 bases and 8 bases, with 16 bases remaining between them. Per germline, CDR1 DFQATT and CDR2 SNEGSKA (reference sequence). The CDR3 protein is CSARHRAGSDEQFF. CDR3 sequence (DNA): TGCAGTGCTAGACACAGGGCGGGGAGCGATGAGCAGTTCTTC.

This clonotype was found many times. This rearrangement joins TRBV7-9 to TRBJ2-4, with D hard to call. V was trimmed by 11 bases and J by 1 base, leaving 12 bases between them. Germline values: CDR1 SEHNR, CDR2 FQNEAQ (reference sequence). CDR3 length: 13 amino acids. The CDR3 DNA is TGTGCCCCCCACCACTTCGCCAAAAACATTCAGTACTTC. Protein: CAPHHFAKNIQYF. The full variable domain, in which reference TRBV7-9 and TRBJ2-4 provide the parts outside the CDR3, is DTGVSQNPRHKITKRGQNVTFRCDPISEHNRLYWYRQTLGQGPEFLTYFQNEAQLEKSRLLSDRFSAERPKGSFSTLEIQRTEQGDSAMYLCAPHHFAKNIQYFGAGTRLSVL.

This clonotype came up many times. V is TRBV28 and J is TRBJ1-1; D might be TRBD1 (6 bases). The CDR3 extends over 15 amino acids. V was cut by 3 bases and J by 4 bases, with 15 bases left in between. Germline V gene sequence: CDR1 MDHEN, CDR2 SYDVKM. The CDR3 bases are TGTGCCAGCAGTTTTTCTCCGGGGGCGGGCACTGAAGCTTTCTTT. Translated, it gives CASSFSPGAGTEAFF. Using reference TRBV28 and TRBJ1-1 for the parts outside the CDR3, the full variable domain is DVKVTQSSRYLVKRTGEKVFLECVQDMDHENMFWYRQDPGLGLRLIYFSYDVKMKEKGDIPEGYSVSREKKERFSLILESASTNQTSMYLCASSFSPGAGTEAFFGQGTRLTVV.

Comment on this clonotype: At one of its ends the junction is not consistent with the germline gene, which may arise from a read error. This chain joins TRBV28 and TRBJ2-7; D remains ambiguous. The CDR3 has 14 amino acids. The germline V gene has CDR1 MDHEN and CDR2 SYDVKM. The CDR3, as DNA: TGCGCCAGCATTCTGGCCGGCAGCTCCTTCGAGCAGTACTTC. It codes for CASILAGSSFEQYF.

This clonotype came up many times. The rearrangement uses TRBV4-1 and TRBJ2-1; 8 nucleotides agree with TRBD1. The CDR3 has 15 residues. Per germline, CDR1 MGHRA and CDR2 YSYEKL. V lost 4 bases, J lost 8 bases, and 10 bases stayed unmatched. The CDR3 spells CASSLSMDRADEQFF. The CDR3, as DNA: TGCGCCAGCAGCCTATCAATGGACAGGGCGGATGAGCAGTTCTTC.

This clonotype came up many times. In DNA, the CDR3 is TGTGCCAGCAGCGTGCGGACAGACCCCACTGAAGCTTTCTTT. It translates to CASSVRTDPTEAFF. The rearrangement joins TRBV7-9 to TRBJ1-1; D is possibly TRBD1 (6 bases). Looked up from germline, CDR1 is SEHNR and CDR2 is FQNEAQ (reference sequence). V lost 5 bases and J 4 bases, leaving 14 bases between the germline ends. The CDR3 covers 14 residues.

This clonotype was recorded at least ten times. The chain carries TRBV7-9 and TRBJ2-3; D not certain. Between the trimmed V and J ends, which lost 6 bases and 1 base, there was a span of 11 bases. The length of the CDR3 is 14 residues. CDR1 and CDR2 from the germline V gene are SEHNR and FQNEAQ (reference sequence). CDR3 bases: TGTGCCAGCAGGAATAATCGACGCACAGATACGCAGTATTTT. Encoded protein: CASRNNRRTDTQYF.

This clonotype was seen at least ten times. The rearrangement uses TRBV20-1 and TRBJ1-5, with 10 bases fitting TRBD1. V was clipped by 4 bases and J by 5 bases; unmatched bases: 5. The CDR3 length is 14 residues. Germline-derived CDR1 and CDR2 are DFQATT and SNEGSKA (reference sequence). The CDR3 is CSATGQGVDQPQHF. In DNA, the CDR3 is TGCAGTGCTACTGGACAGGGGGTGGATCAGCCCCAGCATTTT.

This clonotype occurred many times. CDR3 sequence (DNA): TGTGCCAGCAGCTTAGACGAGCAGTTCTTC. Translation: CASSLDEQFF. This chain connects TRBV7-9 to TRBJ2-1; D unresolved. V was trimmed by 1 base and J by 10 bases, leaving 2 bases between them. Germline V CDR1 and CDR2: SEHNR, FQNEAQ (reference sequence). This CDR3 spans 10 amino acids.

This clonotype was recorded many times. The chain joins TRBV10-3 to TRBJ2-3, with TRBD1 matching over 10 bases. V trimming: 5 bases; J trimming: 2 bases; junction bases outside the gene matches: 4. This CDR3 has 15 residues. Germline loops: CDR1 ENHRY, CDR2 SYGVKD. CDR3 bases: TGTGCCATCAGTTCCGGGACAGGGGCCACAGATACGCAGTATTTT. Amino acid sequence: CAISSGTGATDTQYF.

This clonotype was seen ten or more times. The chain joins TRBV7-8 to TRBJ1-1, with 11 bases that match TRBD1. J gave up 5 bases and V 5 bases, and 7 bases lay outside the gene matches. The CDR3 consists of 15 residues. The V gene's germline CDR1 is SGHVS and CDR2 FQNEAQ. CDR3 nucleotide sequence: TGTGCCAGCAGCCTTTTTGGGACAGGGGGGACTGAAGCTTTCTTT. Translation: CASSLFGTGGTEAFF.

On this clonotype: A much larger clone lies one base from this, so it may be a read error. This likely comes from a read error, as the CDR3 has no conserved phenylalanine or tryptophan at its end. The V gene is TRBV4-2, the J gene TRBJ2-1, with 9 bases lining up with TRBD2. The CDR3 totals 17 residues. The junction had 10 bases not matched to a gene; V was cut back by 4 bases and J by 3 bases. CDR1 and CDR2 from the germline V gene are LGHNA and YNFKEQ. CDR3 sequence reads: CASSLSSGTTGYNEQFV. The CDR3, as DNA: TGTGCCAGCAGCCTTTCTAGCGGGACAACAGGCTACAATGAGCAGTTCGTC.

The table lists this clonotype with a few counts. The chain is built from TRBV7-2 and TRBJ2-3; 12 nucleotides match TRBD1. This CDR3 has 15 residues. Germline V CDR1 and CDR2: SGHTA, FQGNSA. V gave up 5 bases and J gave up 2 bases; unmatched junction bases: 2. DNA of the CDR3: TGTGCCAGCAGCGGGACAGGGGGCTTCACAGATACGCAGTATTTT. Translating it yields CASSGTGGFTDTQYF.

The V call is TRBV15, the J call TRBJ2-3, with 9 nucleotides matching TRBD1. V trimming: 0 bases; J trimming: 1 base; junction bases outside the gene matches: 8. The CDR3 runs 18 residues. The germline gives CDR1 LNHNV, CDR2 YYDKDF (reference sequence). The CDR3 reads CATSREKSWTGGTDTQYF. The CDR3 coding sequence is TGTGCCACCAGCAGAGAGAAGAGCTGGACAGGGGGCACAGATACGCAGTATTTT.

The table lists this clonotype with many counts. The CDR3 nucleotides are TGTGCCAGCAGCTCCAGCAGGGCATACACAGATACGCAGTATTTT. The encoded protein is CASSSSRAYTDTQYF. The chain links TRBV7-2 to TRBJ2-3; the D gene is possibly TRBD1 (5 bases). From germline, CDR1 is SGHTA and CDR2 FQGNSA. The V end was cut by 4 bases, the J end by 2 bases, with 13 bases between. This CDR3 has 15 amino acids.

This clonotype qualifies as medium-sized. CDR3 amino acids: CAWRGLTNEQFF. In nucleotides, the CDR3 is TGTGCCTGGAGAGGACTCACCAATGAGCAGTTCTTC. This chain joins TRBV30 and TRBJ2-1, with D possibly being TRBD2 (5 bases). With 3 bases removed from V and 6 bases from J, the gap between germline ends came to 9 bases. Per the germline V gene, CDR1 is GTSNPN and CDR2 is SVGIG (reference sequence). The CDR3 has 12 amino acids.

This clonotype was counted ten times or more. The chain links TRBV6-6 to TRBJ2-5, with 9 positions matching TRBD2. Trimming removed 2 bases from V and 1 base from J; junction bases left unmatched: 5. This CDR3 is built from 16 residues. CDR1 and CDR2 from the germline V gene are MNHNY and SVGAGI (reference sequence). The CDR3 DNA follows: TGTGCCAGCAGTTACGATCTAGCGGGGTCCCAAGAGACCCAGTACTTC. It specifies CASSYDLAGSQETQYF.

In this sample, this clonotype is medium-sized. This chain uses TRBV2 with TRBJ2-1; TRBD2 matches 9 bases. Germline assignment: CDR1 SNHLY and CDR2 FYNNEI. The CDR3 consists of 14 residues. The junction had 7 bases not matched to a gene; V was cut back by 8 bases and J by 5 bases. CDR3 residues: CASWTSESHNEQFF. The CDR3 bases are TGTGCCAGCTGGACTAGCGAGTCTCACAATGAGCAGTTCTTC.

This clonotype was recorded many times. The chain couples TRBV29-1 to TRBJ2-3; D perhaps matches TRBD2 (6 bases). In germline, CDR1 is SQVTM, CDR2 ANQGSEA. There are 14 residues in the CDR3. V was clipped by 3 bases and J by 9 bases, with 19 bases between them. CDR3 sequence reads: CSVDSGAPPATQYF. As DNA, the CDR3 is TGCAGCGTTGATTCGGGAGCGCCACCGGCGACGCAGTATTTT.

In its sample, this clonotype was seen many times. The V and J genes are TRBV12-3 or TRBV12-4 and TRBJ2-7, with D possibly TRBD2 on 5 matching bases. The CDR3 is 12 amino acids. The germline V and J ends were trimmed by 5 bases and 4 bases, with 9 bases remaining between them. The CDR3 here is CASSMTGYEQYF. The CDR3 nucleotides are TGTGCCAGCAGTATGACGGGATACGAGCAGTACTTC.

This clonotype was counted only a few times. The chain recombines TRBV6-6 with TRBJ1-1; TRBD1 matches 8 bases. This CDR3 region has 12 residues. The V gene end was trimmed by 6 bases and the J gene end by 6 bases; junction bases not matched to a gene: 3. Looked up from germline, CDR1 is MNHNY and CDR2 is SVGAGI (reference sequence). The CDR3 nucleotides are TGTGCCAGCAGCCTACAGGGGGCTGAAGCTTTCTTT. It yields the protein CASSLQGAEAFF.

This clonotype was picked up many times. This rearrangement joins TRBV12-3 or TRBV12-4 to TRBJ1-2; TRBD1 might be the D (6 bases). The V end lost 3 bases, the J end lost 2 bases, and 10 bases lay between the germline ends. The CDR3 is 14 residues long. CDR3 loop: CASSLAGTNYGYTF. In DNA, the CDR3 is TGTGCCAGCAGTTTGGCCGGGACAAACTATGGCTACACCTTC.

Ten or more counts support this clonotype. The chain recombines TRBV2 with TRBJ2-3; no definite D call. V lost 6 bases and J lost 3, with 16 bases in between. The CDR3 is 15 amino acids. Germline CDR1 is SNHLY and CDR2 is FYNNEI. The CDR3 sequence is CASSSTLGLTDTQYF. In DNA form, the CDR3 reads TGTGCCAGCAGCTCGACCCTAGGGCTTACAGATACGCAGTATTTT.